The 17 T cell receptor beta chains below come from one sample, sequenced in a study of T cells in Graves' hyperthyroidism and ophthalmopathy. Template material for amplifying TCR beta CDR3 regions consisted of RNA transcripts. TCR CDR3 regions were first amplified by RT-PCR with HTBI primers. A single record per CDR3 protein comes from TCRdb applying MiXCR to the multiplex PCR reads. This sample has 450,000 to 600,000 distinct CDR3 sequences, with approximately 15% found just once. Input material: blood. These receptors were collected from a woman aged 40 to 50 with Graves' hyperthyroidism.

In this sample, this clonotype turned up a few times. The chain is built from TRBV3-1 and TRBJ2-1; D gene ambiguous. The CDR3 is 15 residues long. Trimming shortened V by 0 bases and J by 4 bases, and 10 bases separated the two germline ends. The germline CDR1 and CDR2 sequences are LGHDT and YNNKEL (reference sequence). The CDR3 sequence is CASSQEGGVYNEQFF. CDR3 DNA: TGTGCCAGCAGCCAAGAAGGCGGAGTGTACAATGAGCAGTTCTTC.

V usage is TRBV7-2 and J usage is TRBJ1-1; D ambiguous. The CDR3 has 13 amino acids. The V and J ends lost 2 bases and 2 bases respectively, with 6 bases between them. The germline gives CDR1 SGHTA, CDR2 FQGNSA. Written as DNA, the CDR3 is TGTGCCAGCAGCTTACACAAAAACACTGAAGCTTTCTTT. Its protein product is CASSLHKNTEAFF.

The sample holds one count of this clonotype. Germline and junction disagree at one end, which may indicate a read error. The V call is TRBV28, the J call TRBJ2-5; 13 nucleotides agree with TRBD2. Germline-derived CDR1 and CDR2 are MDHEN and SYDVKM. The CDR3 spans 15 residues. The CDR3 DNA reads as TGTGCCGGCAGTCCGGGACTAGCGGGAATTGAGACCCAGTACTTC. Protein sequence: CAGSPGLAGIETQYF.

For this clonotype: Possible read error: a much larger clone is one base away. The chain uses TRBV6-1 and TRBJ2-7, with D unresolved. The germline CDR1 and CDR2 sequences are MNHNS and SASEGT. This CDR3 comprises 12 residues. In DNA, the CDR3 is TGTGCCAGCAGCACCGAGAGCTACGAGCAGCACTTC. Protein: CASSTESYEQHF.

This clonotype was seen at least ten times. In nucleotides, the CDR3 is TGTGCCAGCAGCGTCATACAGGGTAGTGAGCAGTTCTTC. Translating it yields CASSVIQGSEQFF. The chain links TRBV11-1 to TRBJ2-1, with D tentatively TRBD1 (6 bases). V was cut by 5 bases and J by 9 bases, with 14 bases left in between. The CDR3 is 13 residues long. Germline lookup yields CDR1 SGHAT and CDR2 FQDESV (reference sequence).

A few counts support this clonotype. The chain recombines TRBV29-1 with TRBJ1-2, with a weak D call TRBD1 (5 bases). CDR1 is SQVTM and CDR2 is ANQGSEA in the germline V gene. Trimming stripped 1 base from V and 7 bases from J, with 13 bases between. The CDR3 spans 13 residues. The CDR3 reads CSVEVSRGSGYTF. CDR3 in DNA: TGCAGCGTTGAAGTTTCGAGGGGCAGTGGCTACACCTTC.

This clonotype showed up many times. This chain joins TRBV5-1 and TRBJ2-1; D is uncertain. The CDR3 length is 13 residues. V lost 0 bases to trimming and J lost 10 bases, with 11 bases between them. Germline loops: CDR1 SGHRS, CDR2 YFSETQ. The CDR3 reads CASSLGSGREQFF. The CDR3 nucleotides read TGCGCCAGCAGCTTGGGGTCGGGCAGGGAGCAGTTCTTC. Looking up the rest from reference TRBV5-1 and TRBJ2-1 gives the full variable domain: KAGVTQTPRYLIKTRGQQVTLSCSPISGHRSVSWYQQTPGQGLQFLFEYFSETQRNKGNFPGRFSGRQFSNSRSEMNVSTLELGDSALYLCASSLGSGREQFFGPGTRLTVL.

This clonotype was counted many times. This rearrangement joins TRBV6-1 to TRBJ1-3; D may be TRBD1 (6 bases). CDR1 and CDR2 (germline): MNHNS, SASEGT. With 4 bases removed from V and 4 bases from J, the gap between germline ends came to 11 bases. This CDR3 region has 14 residues. The CDR3 is CASSATGSGNTIYF. The CDR3 DNA follows: TGTGCCAGCAGTGCGACAGGCTCGGGAAACACCATATATTTT.

This clonotype was observed at least ten times. The chain couples TRBV13 to TRBJ1-1; TRBD1 might be the D (6 bases). This CDR3 region has 15 residues. Trimming cost V 4 bases and J 0 bases, with 12 bases left between them. CDR1 and CDR2 (germline): PRHDT, FYEKMQ (reference sequence). The CDR3 sequence is CASSSTDSLNTEAFF. The CDR3 nucleotides read TGTGCCAGCAGCTCGACGGACAGTTTGAACACTGAAGCTTTCTTT.

The CDR3: CASSPDPDYSNQPQHF. Written as DNA, the CDR3 is TGTGCCAGCAGCCCCGACCCGGATTATAGCAATCAGCCCCAGCATTTT. This sequence joins TRBV7-3 and TRBJ1-5; D unresolved. Per germline, CDR1 SGHTA and CDR2 FQGTGA. The CDR3 is 16 residues long. Trimming pared 5 bases from V and 0 bases from J, leaving 14 bases between.

On this clonotype itself: This may stem from a read error, because a much larger clone lies one nucleotide away. V and J are TRBV27 and TRBJ1-2; the D is unclear. Germline V gene sequence: CDR1 MNHEY, CDR2 SMNVEV (reference sequence). The CDR3 spans 14 residues. The V end lost 4 bases, the J end lost 4 bases, and 13 bases lay between the germline ends. The CDR3 DNA sequence: TGTGCCAGCAGTTCCGGCAGACAAGCCTATGGCTACACCTTC. It codes for CASSSGRQAYGYTF.

The chain carries TRBV6-5 and TRBJ2-1; TRBD1 matches at 9 bases. The trim removed 2 bases at V and 8 bases at J, leaving 13 bases unmatched. CDR1 and CDR2 (germline): MNHEY, SVGAGI. This CDR3 has 17 amino acids. This CDR3 reads CASSYVRRDRASYEQFF. CDR3 DNA sequence: TGTGCCAGCAGTTACGTACGCCGGGACAGGGCTTCTTATGAGCAGTTCTTC.

This rearrangement joins TRBV25-1 to TRBJ2-1, with TRBD1 identical over 10 bases. Germline-derived CDR1 and CDR2 are MGHDK and SYGVNS. This CDR3 spans 15 amino acids. V was clipped by 3 bases and J by 3 bases; unmatched bases: 2. CDR3 nucleotides: TGTGCCAGCAGTGAGGGACAGGGGCGCTACAATGAGCAGTTCTTC. This translates into CASSEGQGRYNEQFF.

This clonotype was counted a single time. A clone one base away is much larger, so this may be a read error. The J gene is TRBJ2-1, the V gene TRBV3-1; the D gene is possibly TRBD2 (7 bases). CDR1 is LGHDT, CDR2 YNNKEL, per germline (reference sequence). V lost 4 bases, J lost 5 bases, and 21 bases lay in between. CDR3 length: 17 residues. The CDR3 DNA reads as TGTGCCAGCAGCCCGGCGGGGGCAGCGGGAAGGGACAATGAGCAGTTCTTC. Amino acids: CASSPAGAAGRDNEQFF.

With regard to this clonotype: Here the CDR3 omits its conserved ending phenylalanine or tryptophan, so a read error is the likely source. The CDR3 loop is CASSYTVNTEAFL. CDR3 nucleotides: TGTGCCAGCAGTTACACGGTGAACACTGAAGCTTTCCTT. The V and J genes are TRBV6-2 or TRBV6-3 and TRBJ1-1, with D uncertain. CDR3 length equals 13 residues. Between the trimmed V and J ends, which lost 2 bases and 0 bases, there was a span of 4 bases. Germline values: CDR1 MNHEY, CDR2 SVGEGT.

This sequence joins TRBV7-9 and TRBJ1-1; 7 bases fit TRBD1. This CDR3 comprises 14 residues. The ends lost 3 bases at V and 7 bases at J; junction bases unmatched: 8. The germline gives CDR1 SEHNR, CDR2 FQNEAQ (reference sequence). In nucleotides, the CDR3 is TGTGCCAGCAGCTTTATGACAGGGCCAGGTGAAGCTTTCTTT. Translation: CASSFMTGPGEAFF. The full variable domain, in which reference TRBV7-9 and TRBJ1-1 provide the parts outside the CDR3, is DTGVSQNPRHKITKRGQNVTFRCDPISEHNRLYWYRQTLGQGPEFLTYFQNEAQLEKSRLLSDRFSAERPKGSFSTLEIQRTEQGDSAMYLCASSFMTGPGEAFFGQGTRLTVV.

As for this clonotype: A much larger clone sits a single nucleotide away, making a read error possible. CDR3 loop: CASNSQDRADNEQFF. The CDR3 DNA is TGTGCCAGCAACTCTCAGGACAGGGCGGACAATGAGCAGTTCTTC. This sequence joins TRBV7-9 and TRBJ2-1; 8 bases are a match to TRBD1. The CDR3 loop spans 15 amino acids. The junction had 10 bases not matched to a gene; V was cut back by 7 bases and J by 5 bases. The V gene's germline CDR1 is SEHNR and CDR2 FQNEAQ (reference sequence).